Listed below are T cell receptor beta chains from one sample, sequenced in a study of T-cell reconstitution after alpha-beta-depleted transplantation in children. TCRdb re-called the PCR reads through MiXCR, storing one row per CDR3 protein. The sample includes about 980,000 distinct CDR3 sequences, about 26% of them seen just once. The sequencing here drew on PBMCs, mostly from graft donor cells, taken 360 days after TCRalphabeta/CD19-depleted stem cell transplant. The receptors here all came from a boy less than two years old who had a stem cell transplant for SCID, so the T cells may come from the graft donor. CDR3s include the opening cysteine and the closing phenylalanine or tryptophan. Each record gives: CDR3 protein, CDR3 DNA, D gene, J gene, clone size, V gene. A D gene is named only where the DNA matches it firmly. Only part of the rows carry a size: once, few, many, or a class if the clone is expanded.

CDR3aa: CASSAQLAGGRNEQFF; CDR3nt: TGTGCCAGCAGTGCACAACTAGCGGGGGGGCGGAATGAGCAGTTCTTC; d_gene: TRBD2; j_gene: TRBJ2-1; abundance: few; v_gene: TRBV6-2/TRBV6-3
CDR3aa: CAWSVTPGGTDTQYF; CDR3nt: TGTGCCTGGAGTGTAACCCCTGGGGGCACAGATACGCAGTATTTT; d_gene: .; j_gene: TRBJ2-3; abundance: .; v_gene: TRBV30
CDR3aa: CASSRQEASEQYF; CDR3nt: TGCGCCAGCAGTAGACAGGAGGCTTCCGAGCAGTACTTC; d_gene: .; j_gene: TRBJ2-7; abundance: .; v_gene: TRBV4-1
CDR3aa: CATSRDFSNTGELFF; CDR3nt: TGTGCCACCAGCCGGGACTTTTCGAACACCGGGGAGCTGTTTTTT; d_gene: .; j_gene: TRBJ2-2; abundance: .; v_gene: TRBV15
CDR3aa: CASSSGLTGSLEQFF; CDR3nt: TGCGCCAGCAGCTCCGGACTGACCGGATCGTTGGAGCAGTTCTTC; d_gene: .; j_gene: TRBJ2-1; abundance: few; v_gene: TRBV5-1
CDR3aa: CASSLVPGGDTQYF; CDR3nt: TGTGCCAGCAGTTTGGTTCCCGGTGGGGATACGCAGTATTTT; d_gene: .; j_gene: TRBJ2-3; abundance: few; v_gene: TRBV12-3/TRBV12-4
CDR3aa: CASSPGRGRETQYF; CDR3nt: TGTGCCAGCAGCCCGGGGCGTGGGCGGGAGACCCAGTACTTC; d_gene: .; j_gene: TRBJ2-5; abundance: .; v_gene: TRBV7-3
CDR3aa: CASKQDREQFF; CDR3nt: TGTGCCAGCAAGCAGGACAGGGAGCAGTTCTTC; d_gene: TRBD1; j_gene: TRBJ2-1; abundance: few; v_gene: TRBV12-3/TRBV12-4
CDR3aa: CASSSGLSRTYNEQFF; CDR3nt: TGTGCCAGCAGCTCAGGGTTGAGCCGGACCTACAATGAGCAGTTCTTC; d_gene: .; j_gene: TRBJ2-1; abundance: few; v_gene: TRBV5-4
CDR3aa: CASSPTESYGYTF; CDR3nt: TGTGCCAGCAGTCCGACAGAGTCCTATGGCTACACCTTC; d_gene: .; j_gene: TRBJ1-2; abundance: few; v_gene: TRBV6-1
CDR3aa: CASSAGTGREQFF; CDR3nt: TGTGCCAGCAGTGCCGGGACAGGAAGAGAGCAGTTCTTC; d_gene: TRBD1; j_gene: TRBJ2-1; abundance: .; v_gene: TRBV25-1
CDR3aa: CSVSYATNEKLFF; CDR3nt: TGCAGCGTTAGCTATGCAACTAATGAAAAACTGTTTTTT; d_gene: .; j_gene: TRBJ1-4; abundance: .; v_gene: TRBV29-1
CDR3aa: CASRDWIANEQFF; CDR3nt: TGTGCCAGCAGGGACTGGATCGCCAATGAGCAGTTCTTC; d_gene: .; j_gene: TRBJ2-1; abundance: few; v_gene: TRBV6-1